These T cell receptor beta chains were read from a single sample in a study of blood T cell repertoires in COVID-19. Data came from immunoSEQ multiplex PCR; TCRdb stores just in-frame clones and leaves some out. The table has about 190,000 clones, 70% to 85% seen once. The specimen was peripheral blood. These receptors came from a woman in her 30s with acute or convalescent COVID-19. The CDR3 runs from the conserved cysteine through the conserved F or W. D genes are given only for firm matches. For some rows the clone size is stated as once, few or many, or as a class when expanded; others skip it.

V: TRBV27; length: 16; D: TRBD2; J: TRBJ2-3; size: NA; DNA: TGTGCCAGCAGTCCCCGTAGCGGGAGAGGTACAGATACGCAGTATTTT; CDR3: CASSPRSGRGTDTQYF
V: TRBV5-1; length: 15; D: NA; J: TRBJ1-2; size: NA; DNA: TGCGCCAGCAGCTTGGGACTTCCAGTGAACTATGGCTACACCTTC; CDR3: CASSLGLPVNYGYTF
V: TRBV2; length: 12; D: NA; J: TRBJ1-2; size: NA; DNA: TGTGCCAGAGGAGGCGGAGGGTATGGCTACACCTTC; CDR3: CARGGGGYGYTF
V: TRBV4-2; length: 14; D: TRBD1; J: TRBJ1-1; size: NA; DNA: TGTGCCAGCATCCGGGACAGGGTCGACACTGAAGCTTTCTTT; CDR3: CASIRDRVDTEAFF
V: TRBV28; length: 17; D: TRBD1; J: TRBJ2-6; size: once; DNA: TGTGTCAGCAGACAAACCTCGACAGGGCCGGGGGCCAACGTCCTGACTTTC; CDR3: CVSRQTSTGPGANVLTF
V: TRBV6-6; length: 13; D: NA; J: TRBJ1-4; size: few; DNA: TGTGCCAGCAGTATGGACAATAATGAAAAACTGTTTTTT; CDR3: CASSMDNNEKLFF
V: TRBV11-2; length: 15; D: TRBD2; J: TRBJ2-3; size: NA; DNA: TGTGCCAGCTCGGGGAGCGGGAGGGTCACAGATACGCAGTATTTT; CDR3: CASSGSGRVTDTQYF
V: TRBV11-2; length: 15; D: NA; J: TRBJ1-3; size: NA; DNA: TGTGCCAGCAGCCAAGACAGGATCTCTGGAAACACCATATATTTT; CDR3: CASSQDRISGNTIYF
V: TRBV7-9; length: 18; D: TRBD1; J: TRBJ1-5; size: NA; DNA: TGTGCCAGCAGCTTAGGAACGTCAGGGGGCTTGGGCAATCAGCCCCAGCATTTT; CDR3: CASSLGTSGGLGNQPQHF
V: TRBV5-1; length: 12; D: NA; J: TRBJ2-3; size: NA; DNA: TGCGCCAGCAGCTCGGGCACAGATACGCAGTATTTT; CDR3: CASSSGTDTQYF
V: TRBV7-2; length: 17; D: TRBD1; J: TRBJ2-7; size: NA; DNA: TGTGCCAGCAGCTCAGAGGCACGTGACAGGGGGCTCTACGAGCAGTACTTC; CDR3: CASSSEARDRGLYEQYF
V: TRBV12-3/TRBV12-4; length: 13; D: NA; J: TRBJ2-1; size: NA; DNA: TGTGCCAGCAGTGGGGGGATGGAAAATGAGCAGTTCTTC; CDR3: CASSGGMENEQFF
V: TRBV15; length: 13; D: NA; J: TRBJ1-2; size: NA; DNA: TGTGCCACCAGCAGAGATTACGGTAATGGCTACACCTTC; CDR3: CATSRDYGNGYTF
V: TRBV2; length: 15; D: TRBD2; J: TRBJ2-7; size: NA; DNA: TGTGCCAGCAGGTCCTTAACTAGCGGGCCGTACGAGCAGTACTTC; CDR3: CASRSLTSGPYEQYF
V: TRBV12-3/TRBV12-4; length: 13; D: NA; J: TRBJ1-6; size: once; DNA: TGTGCCAGCAATAACGTGCGGGGTTCACCCCTCCACTTT; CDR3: CASNNVRGSPLHF
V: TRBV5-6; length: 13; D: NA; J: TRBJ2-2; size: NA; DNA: TGTGCCAGCAGCTTATCTCCCACCGGGGAGCTGTTTTTT; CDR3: CASSLSPTGELFF
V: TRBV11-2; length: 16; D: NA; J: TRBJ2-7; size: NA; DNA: TGTGCCAGCAGCGGATTCTTGACGGGACAAACCTACGAGCAGTACTTC; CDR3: CASSGFLTGQTYEQYF
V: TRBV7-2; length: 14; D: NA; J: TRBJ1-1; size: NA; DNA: TGTGCCAGCAGCCTATCCTATGTGAACACTGAAGCTTTCTTT; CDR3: CASSLSYVNTEAFF
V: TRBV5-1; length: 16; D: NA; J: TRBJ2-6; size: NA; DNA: TGCGCCAGCAGCTTGGAGGCAGGCCTTGGGGCCAACGTCCTGACTTTC; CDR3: CASSLEAGLGANVLTF
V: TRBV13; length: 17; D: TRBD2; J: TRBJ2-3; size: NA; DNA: TGTGCCAGCAGCGGACGGACTAGCGGGTCAGGCGAGGGTACGCAGTATTTT; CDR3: CASSGRTSGSGEGTQYF
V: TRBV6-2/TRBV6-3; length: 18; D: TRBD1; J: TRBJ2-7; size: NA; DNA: TGTGCCAGCAGTGGCTTTTGGACAGGGGGGACCCTCTCCTACGAGCAGTACTTC; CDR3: CASSGFWTGGTLSYEQYF
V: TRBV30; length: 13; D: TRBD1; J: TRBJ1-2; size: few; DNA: TGTGCCTGGATGAGACAGGGAATGGATGGCTACACCTTC; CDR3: CAWMRQGMDGYTF
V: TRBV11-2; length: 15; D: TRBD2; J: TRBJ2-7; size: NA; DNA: TGTGCCAGCAGCTATCCGGGAGGATTACGATCCGAGCAGTACTTC; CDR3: CASSYPGGLRSEQYF
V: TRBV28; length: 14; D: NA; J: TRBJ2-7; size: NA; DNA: TGTGCCAGCAGTACTACACCCACGGGGAACGAGCAGTACTTC; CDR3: CASSTTPTGNEQYF
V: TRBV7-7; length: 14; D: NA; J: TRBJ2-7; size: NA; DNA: TGTGCCAGCCTCTGGTCCCTAAGCTCCTACGAGCAGTACTTC; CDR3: CASLWSLSSYEQYF
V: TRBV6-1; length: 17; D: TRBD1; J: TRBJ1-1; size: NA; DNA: TGTGCCAGCAGTGACTTCCTCCAGGGGGAAATGAACACTGAAGCTTTCTTT; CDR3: CASSDFLQGEMNTEAFF
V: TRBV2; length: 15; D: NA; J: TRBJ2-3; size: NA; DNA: TGTGCCAGCACCGAGGGGCGGGGCTACACAGATACGCAGTATTTT; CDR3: CASTEGRGYTDTQYF
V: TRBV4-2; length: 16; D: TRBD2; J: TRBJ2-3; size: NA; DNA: TGTGCCAGCAGCCGCGCGGGACTAGCGGGCACAGATACGCAGTATTTT; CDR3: CASSRAGLAGTDTQYF
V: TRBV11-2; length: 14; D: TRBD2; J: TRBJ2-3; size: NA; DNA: TGTGCCAGCAGCGGGGAGGGACTCACAGATACGCAGTATTTT; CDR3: CASSGEGLTDTQYF
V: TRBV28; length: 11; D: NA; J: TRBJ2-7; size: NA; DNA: TGTGCCAGCAGCTTTCAGGACGAGCAGTACTTC; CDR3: CASSFQDEQYF
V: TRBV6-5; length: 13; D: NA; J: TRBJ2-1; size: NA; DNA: TGTGCCAGCAGTTACGGGGGGGCTCATGAGCAGTTCTTC; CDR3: CASSYGGAHEQFF
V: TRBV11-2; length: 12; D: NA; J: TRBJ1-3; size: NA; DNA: TGTGCCAGCAGCTCCCTAAGAAACACCATATATTTT; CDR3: CASSSLRNTIYF
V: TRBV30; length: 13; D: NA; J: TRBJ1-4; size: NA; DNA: TGTGCCTCTTCCTACAGGGTTGGGGAAAAACTGTTTTTT; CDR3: CASSYRVGEKLFF
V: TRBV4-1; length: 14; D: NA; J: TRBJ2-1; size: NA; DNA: TGCGCCAGCAGCCAAGATTACACGAACAATGAGCAGTTCTTC; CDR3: CASSQDYTNNEQFF
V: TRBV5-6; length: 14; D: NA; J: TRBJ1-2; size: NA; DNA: TGTGCCAGCAGCCCTCCGGGGTTCGGGTATGGCTACACCTTC; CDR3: CASSPPGFGYGYTF